Sequencing of this TCR beta chain was carried out in a study of neurological immune-mediated disorders. Germline V gene data show CDR1 as WNHNN and CDR2 as SYGVQD (reference sequence). The V end was cut by 6 bases, the J end by 4 bases, with 11 bases between. The CDR3 covers 13 residues. This clonotype was detected many times. TCRdb independently ran MiXCR on the 5' RACE reads; one entry per CDR3 protein. This table has tens of thousands of distinct CDR3 sequences, approximately 13% appearing once. Time point: longitudinal time-point 2. V is TRBV10-1 and J is TRBJ2-3, with D tentatively TRBD1 (6 bases). The origin of this receptor is a woman in her thirties or forties in good health. The sample consisted of PBMCs. CDR3 sequence: CASRNRASDTQYF. DNA for the CDR3: TGCGCCAGCAGAAACAGGGCATCAGATACGCAGTATTTT.